This TCR beta chain is from a study of blood T cell repertoires in COVID-19. Produced via immunoSEQ multiplex PCR; TCRdb's table is partial and in-frame only. In the table there are 200,000 to 250,000 clones, 88% of which are singletons. CDR1 is SGHRS, CDR2 YFSETQ, per germline. Trimming cost V 3 bases and J 2 bases, with 11 bases left between them. CDR3 length: 15 residues. The genes are TRBV5-1 and TRBJ2-2; the D gene is possibly TRBD2 (5 bases). This TCR derives from a man aged 18 to 29 with active or convalescent COVID-19. Sequenced sample: peripheral blood. CDR3 loop: CASSSGGLNTGELFF. In nucleotides, the CDR3 is TGCGCCAGCAGCTCCGGCGGACTTAACACCGGGGAGCTGTTTTTT.